Listed below are T cell receptor beta chains from one sample, sequenced in a study of cytomegalovirus exposure and HLA in healthy donors. The protocol was immunoSEQ multiplex PCR, while the TCRdb copy is restricted to in-frame clones and leaves out a portion. The sample records 99,000 or so clones, around 83% being singletons. Material: PBMCs. The receptor set was obtained from a female donor in good health and CMV-seropositive. CDR3s include the opening cysteine and the closing phenylalanine or tryptophan. The order of the fields is J gene, CDR3 length, D gene, V gene, CDR3 protein, CDR3 DNA. A D gene is named only where the DNA matches it firmly.

J: TRBJ1-2; length: 16; D: TRBD1; V: TRBV19; CDR3: CASTPAGGRRQGGYTF; DNA: TGTGCCAGTACCCCCGCAGGGGGGAGGCGGCAGGGGGGCTACACCTTC
J: TRBJ2-7; length: 15; D: TRBD2; V: TRBV6-5; CDR3: CASSLAGAGGNEQYF; DNA: TGTGCCAGCAGTCTCGCAGGAGCGGGGGGCAACGAGCAGTACTTC
J: TRBJ2-1; length: 15; D: -; V: TRBV15; CDR3: CATSSVQSSYNEQFF; DNA: TGTGCCACCAGCAGTGTACAGAGCTCCTACAATGAGCAGTTCTTC
J: TRBJ1-1; length: 15; D: -; V: TRBV6-5; CDR3: CASSYGAEPNTEAFF; DNA: TGTGCCAGCAGTTACGGGGCAGAACCAAACACTGAAGCTTTCTTT
J: TRBJ2-1; length: 15; D: -; V: TRBV9; CDR3: CASSASRNNYNEQFF; DNA: TGTGCCAGCAGCGCCTCAAGAAACAACTACAATGAGCAGTTCTTC
J: TRBJ1-2; length: 12; D: -; V: TRBV6-1; CDR3: CASSARHYGYTF; DNA: TGTGCCAGCAGTGCCAGGCACTATGGCTACACCTTC
J: TRBJ2-3; length: 16; D: TRBD2; V: TRBV5-1; CDR3: CASRPGTSAVTDTQYF; DNA: TGCGCCAGCAGACCCGGGACTAGCGCGGTCACAGATACGCAGTATTTT
J: TRBJ1-2; length: 15; D: -; V: TRBV18; CDR3: CASSPLTGNLDGYTF; DNA: TGTGCCAGCTCACCACTTACAGGGAATCTGGATGGCTACACCTTC
J: TRBJ2-7; length: 13; D: -; V: TRBV6-5; CDR3: CASSLGQYYEQYF; DNA: TGTGCCAGCAGTTTAGGACAGTACTACGAGCAGTACTTC
J: TRBJ2-7; length: 14; D: TRBD2; V: TRBV18; CDR3: CASSPGTSGDEQYF; DNA: TGTGCCAGCTCACCAGGGACTAGCGGGGACGAGCAGTACTTC
J: TRBJ2-3; length: 15; D: -; V: TRBV9; CDR3: CSSSISGTQRDTQYF; DNA: TGTTCCAGCAGCATCTCCGGGACTCAGAGGGATACGCAGTATTTT
J: TRBJ2-7; length: 12; D: -; V: TRBV19; CDR3: CASSIDGFEQYF; DNA: TGTGCCAGTAGTATCGACGGGTTCGAGCAGTACTTC
J: TRBJ2-7; length: 16; D: -; V: TRBV7-9; CDR3: CASSFYDAGVSDEQYF; DNA: TGTGCCAGCAGCTTTTACGACGCAGGGGTATCGGACGAGCAGTACTTC
J: TRBJ1-5; length: 15; D: -; V: TRBV27; CDR3: CASSSDTYSNQPQHF; DNA: TGTGCCAGCAGCTCAGACACATATAGCAATCAGCCCCAGCATTTT
J: TRBJ2-7; length: 12; D: -; V: TRBV6-5; CDR3: CASSRDSSEQYF; DNA: TGTGCCAGCAGCCGTGACAGTTCCGAGCAGTACTTC
J: TRBJ2-3; length: 17; D: TRBD1; V: TRBV5-1; CDR3: CASSFYGQGVGTDTQYF; DNA: TGCGCCAGCAGCTTCTATGGACAGGGGGTGGGCACAGATACGCAGTATTTT
J: TRBJ1-2; length: 11; D: -; V: TRBV27; CDR3: CASIHRGGYPF; DNA: TGTGCCAGCATCCACCGGGGTGGCTACCCCTTC
J: TRBJ2-1; length: 15; D: -; V: TRBV19; CDR3: CASSIEALSYNEQFF; DNA: TGTGCCAGTAGTATAGAAGCCCTCTCCTACAATGAGCAGTTCTTC